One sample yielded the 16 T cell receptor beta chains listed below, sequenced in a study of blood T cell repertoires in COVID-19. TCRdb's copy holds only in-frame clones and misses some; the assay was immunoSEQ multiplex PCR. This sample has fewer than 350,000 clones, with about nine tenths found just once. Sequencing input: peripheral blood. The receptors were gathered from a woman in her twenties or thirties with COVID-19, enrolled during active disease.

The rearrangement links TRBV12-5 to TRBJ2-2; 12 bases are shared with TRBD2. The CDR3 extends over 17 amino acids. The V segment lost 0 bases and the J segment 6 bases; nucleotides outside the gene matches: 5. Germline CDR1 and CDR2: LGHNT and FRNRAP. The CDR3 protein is CASGLVLAGGFAGELFF. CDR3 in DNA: TGTGCTAGTGGTTTGGTCCTAGCGGGAGGGTTCGCCGGGGAGCTGTTTTTT.

The CDR3 DNA reads as TGTGCCAGCAGACGAGGGACAGCTTACGAGCAGTACTTC. It yields the protein CASRRGTAYEQYF. The chain joins TRBV2 to TRBJ2-7, with 7 bases fitting TRBD1. CDR1 SNHLY and CDR2 FYNNEI come from the germline V gene. The CDR3 runs to 13 residues. The V and J ends lost 6 bases and 4 bases, in that order; junction bases with no gene match: 6.

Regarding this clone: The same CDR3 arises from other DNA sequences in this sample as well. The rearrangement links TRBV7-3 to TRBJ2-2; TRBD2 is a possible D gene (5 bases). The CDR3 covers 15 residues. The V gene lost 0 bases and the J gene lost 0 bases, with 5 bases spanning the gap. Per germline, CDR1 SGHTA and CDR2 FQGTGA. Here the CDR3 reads CASSLTGTNTGELFF. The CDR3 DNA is TGTGCCAGCAGCTTAACCGGGACGAACACCGGGGAGCTGTTTTTT.

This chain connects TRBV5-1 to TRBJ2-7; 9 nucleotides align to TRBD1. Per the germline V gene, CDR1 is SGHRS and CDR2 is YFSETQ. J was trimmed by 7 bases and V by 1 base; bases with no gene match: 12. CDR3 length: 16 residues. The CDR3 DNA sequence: TGCGCCAGCAGCTTGTTAACAGGGGGCTACCATGGGGAGCAGTACTTC. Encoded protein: CASSLLTGGYHGEQYF.

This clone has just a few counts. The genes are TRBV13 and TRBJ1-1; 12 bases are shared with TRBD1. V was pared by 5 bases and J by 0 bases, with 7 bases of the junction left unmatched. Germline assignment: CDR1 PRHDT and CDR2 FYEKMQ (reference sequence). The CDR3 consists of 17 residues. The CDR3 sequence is CASSVTGTGGLNTEAFF. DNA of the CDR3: TGTGCCAGCAGCGTAACCGGGACAGGGGGCTTGAACACTGAAGCTTTCTTT.

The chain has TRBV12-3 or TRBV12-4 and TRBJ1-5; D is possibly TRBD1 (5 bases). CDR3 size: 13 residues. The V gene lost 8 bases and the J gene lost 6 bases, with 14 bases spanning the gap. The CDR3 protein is CASLFGGGQPQHF. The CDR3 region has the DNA TGTGCCAGCTTATTCGGGGGAGGTCAGCCCCAGCATTTT.

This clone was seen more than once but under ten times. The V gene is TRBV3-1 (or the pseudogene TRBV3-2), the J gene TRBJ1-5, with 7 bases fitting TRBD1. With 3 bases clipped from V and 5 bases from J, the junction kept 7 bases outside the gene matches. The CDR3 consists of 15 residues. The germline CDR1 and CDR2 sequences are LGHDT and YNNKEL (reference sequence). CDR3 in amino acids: CASSQGKGAYQPQHF. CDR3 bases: TGTGCCAGCAGCCAGGGAAAGGGGGCTTATCAGCCCCAGCATTTT.

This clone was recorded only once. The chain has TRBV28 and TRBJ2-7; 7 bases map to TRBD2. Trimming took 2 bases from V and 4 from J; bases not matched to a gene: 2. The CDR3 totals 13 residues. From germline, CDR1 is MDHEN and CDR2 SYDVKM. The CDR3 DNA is TGTGCCAGCAGTTTAGTCGGGAGGTACGAGCAGTACTTC. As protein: CASSLVGRYEQYF. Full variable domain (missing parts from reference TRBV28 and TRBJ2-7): DVKVTQSSRYLVKRTGEKVFLECVQDMDHENMFWYRQDPGLGLRLIYFSYDVKMKEKGDIPEGYSVSREKKERFSLILESASTNQTSMYLCASSLVGRYEQYFGPGTRLTVT.

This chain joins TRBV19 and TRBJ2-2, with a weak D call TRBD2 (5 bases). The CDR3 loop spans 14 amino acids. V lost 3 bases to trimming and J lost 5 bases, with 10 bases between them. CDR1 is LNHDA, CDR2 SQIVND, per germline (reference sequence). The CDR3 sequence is CASSISGGTGELFF. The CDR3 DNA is TGTGCCAGTAGTATCTCTGGCGGGACCGGGGAGCTGTTTTTT.

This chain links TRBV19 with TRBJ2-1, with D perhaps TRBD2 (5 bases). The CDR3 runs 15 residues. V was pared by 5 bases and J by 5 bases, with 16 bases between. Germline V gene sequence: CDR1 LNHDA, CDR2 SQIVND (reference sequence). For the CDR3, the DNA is TGTGCCAGTAGTGGTAGGACTGCAAATAACAATGAGCAGTTCTTC. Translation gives CASSGRTANNNEQFF.

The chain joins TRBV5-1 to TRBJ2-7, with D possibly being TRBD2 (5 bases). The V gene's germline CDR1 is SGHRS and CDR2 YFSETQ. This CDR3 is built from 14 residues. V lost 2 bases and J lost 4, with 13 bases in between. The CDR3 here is CASSFGVTSYEQYF. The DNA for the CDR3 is TGCGCCAGCAGCTTCGGGGTGACATCGTACGAGCAGTACTTC.

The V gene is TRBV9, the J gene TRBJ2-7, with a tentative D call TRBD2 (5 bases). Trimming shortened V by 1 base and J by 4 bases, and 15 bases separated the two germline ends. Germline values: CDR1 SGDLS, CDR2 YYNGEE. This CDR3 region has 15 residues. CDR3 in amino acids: CASSVHSGEGYEQYF. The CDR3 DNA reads TGTGCCAGCAGCGTACATTCCGGGGAAGGTTACGAGCAGTACTTC.

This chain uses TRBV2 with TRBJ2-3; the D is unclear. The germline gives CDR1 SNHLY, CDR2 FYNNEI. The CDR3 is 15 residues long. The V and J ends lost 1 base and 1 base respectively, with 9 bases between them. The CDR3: CASSEGARGTDTQYF. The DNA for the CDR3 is TGTGCCAGCAGTGAAGGGGCGCGTGGCACAGATACGCAGTATTTT.

The CDR3 sequence: CASSPGQGAFYEQFF. The CDR3 DNA sequence: TGTGCCAGCAGCCCAGGACAGGGGGCTTTCTATGAGCAGTTCTTC. The gene calls are TRBV11-3 and TRBJ2-1, with TRBD1 identical over 11 bases. Germline V gene sequence: CDR1 SGHNT, CDR2 YENEEA. The V and J ends lost 5 bases and 8 bases, in that order; junction bases with no gene match: 8. This CDR3 region has 15 residues.

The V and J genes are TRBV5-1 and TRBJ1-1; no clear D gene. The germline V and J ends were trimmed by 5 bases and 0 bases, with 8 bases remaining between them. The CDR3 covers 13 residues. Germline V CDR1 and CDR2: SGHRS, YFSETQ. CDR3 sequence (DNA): TGCGCCAGCAGGGTAGAAATGAACACTGAAGCTTTCTTT. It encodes CASRVEMNTEAFF.

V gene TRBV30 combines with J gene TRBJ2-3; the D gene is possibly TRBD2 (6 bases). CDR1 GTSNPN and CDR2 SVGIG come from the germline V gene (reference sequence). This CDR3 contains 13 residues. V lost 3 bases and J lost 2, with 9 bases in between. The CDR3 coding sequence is TGTGCCTGGAGCGCGGGAATCACAGATACGCAGTATTTT. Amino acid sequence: CAWSAGITDTQYF. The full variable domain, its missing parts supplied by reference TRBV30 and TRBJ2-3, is SQTIHQWPATLVQPVGSPLSLECTVEGTSNPNLYWYRQAAGRGLQLLFYSVGIGQISSEVPQNLSASRPQDRQFILSSKKLLLSDSGFYLCAWSAGITDTQYFGPGTRLTVL.